This TCR beta chain derives from a study of blood T cells in healthy people across ages. Only a few counts were recorded for this clonotype. The authors ran a second PCR of roughly 6 to 12 cycles using a sample-barcoded 5' primer and a J-beta primer mix. Tagging of each cDNA molecule was performed by a template-switch adaptor with 12 random nucleotides. Every sample gave at least 2.5 million paired-end reads containing CDR3. TCRdb reprocessed the 5' RACE reads with MiXCR, giving one entry per CDR3 protein. This sample yields 1.4 million or so distinct CDR3 sequences, of which approximately 39% are seen a single time; about 3.8% belongs to the top ten. Each sample provided at least 5 micrograms of extracted total RNA. Germline loops: CDR1 DFQATT, CDR2 SNEGSKA (reference sequence). The CDR3 length is 13 residues. V was clipped by 6 bases and J by 2 bases, with 13 bases between them.

What was sequenced was blood. The source is a woman between 18 and 29 years old in good health. J is TRBJ1-2 and V is TRBV20-1, with no clear D. CDR3 bases: TGCAGTGCCACCTTAGACGGCAACTATGGCTACACCTTC. Protein: CSATLDGNYGYTF.